These T cell receptor beta chains were read from a single sample in a study of blood T cell repertoires in COVID-19. Here immunoSEQ multiplex PCR was the method, and the copy in TCRdb shows in-frame clones only, minus some. The table includes some 200,000 clones, less than 95% detected once. The sample taken for sequencing was peripheral blood. The source of these receptors is a man aged 30-40 years with COVID-19, enrolled during active disease. Each CDR3 is given with its conserved first and last residue. D genes are given only for firm matches. The size entry is marked missing in some rows and otherwise reads once, few, many or a size class.

V: TRBV9
size: few
D: -
J: TRBJ1-2
CDR3: CASSATWGSNYGYTF
DNA: TGTGCCAGCAGCGCGACCTGGGGCTCTAACTATGGCTACACCTTC

V: TRBV3-1/TRBV3-2
size: -
D: -
J: TRBJ2-7
CDR3: CASSSRGATYEQYF
DNA: TGTGCCAGCAGCTCCAGGGGGGCGACCTACGAGCAGTACTTC

V: TRBV9
size: -
D: -
J: TRBJ2-1
CDR3: CASSPREGSNEQFF
DNA: TGTGCCAGCAGCCCCCGGGAAGGGTCCAATGAGCAGTTCTTC

V: TRBV30
size: -
D: -
J: TRBJ2-1
CDR3: CAWSVDSGSYNEQFF
DNA: TGTGCCTGGAGTGTCGATTCCGGCTCCTACAATGAGCAGTTCTTC

V: TRBV6-5
size: -
D: -
J: TRBJ1-6
CDR3: CASSYFGGRNNSPLHF
DNA: TGTGCCAGCAGTTACTTTGGTGGCAGGAATAATTCACCCCTCCACTTT

V: TRBV11-2
size: -
D: -
J: TRBJ2-7
CDR3: CASSTQTTADEQYF
DNA: TGTGCCAGCAGCACCCAGACGACTGCGGACGAGCAGTACTTC

V: TRBV11-2
size: once
D: TRBD1
J: TRBJ2-7
CDR3: CASSRNEGAVSEQYF
DNA: TGTGCCAGCAGCCGTAATGAGGGGGCAGTTAGCGAGCAGTACTTC

V: TRBV18
size: once
D: TRBD1
J: TRBJ2-1
CDR3: CASSLRGQSNEQFF
DNA: TGTGCCAGCTCACTCCGGGGACAGTCCAATGAGCAGTTCTTC

V: TRBV2
size: -
D: TRBD1
J: TRBJ1-5
CDR3: CASREQGSFQHF
DNA: TGTGCCAGCAGGGAACAGGGGTCCTTTCAGCATTTT

V: TRBV10-3
size: -
D: TRBD1
J: TRBJ1-5
CDR3: CAISEGQGDNQPQHF
DNA: TGTGCCATCAGCGAGGGACAGGGGGACAATCAGCCCCAGCATTTT

V: TRBV19
size: -
D: -
J: TRBJ2-1
CDR3: CASSILLGGGISSYNEQFF
DNA: TGTGCCAGTAGTATCCTATTGGGCGGGGGCATTAGCTCCTACAATGAGCAGTTCTTC

V: TRBV5-6
size: -
D: -
J: TRBJ1-1
CDR3: CASSLRGPGAFF
DNA: TGTGCCAGCAGCTTGAGAGGTCCCGGAGCTTTCTTT

V: TRBV11-2
size: -
D: -
J: TRBJ1-6
CDR3: CASNTGTIGLSPLHF
DNA: TGTGCCAGCAACACCGGGACAATTGGCCTTTCACCCCTCCACTTT

V: TRBV9
size: -
D: TRBD2
J: TRBJ2-1
CDR3: CASSARTAGRGDNEQFF
DNA: TGTGCCAGCAGCGCAAGGACGGCAGGGAGGGGAGACAATGAGCAGTTCTTC

V: TRBV14
size: few
D: -
J: TRBJ1-2
CDR3: CASSQEQGRSGYTF
DNA: TGTGCCAGCAGCCAAGAGCAGGGGCGATCGGGCTACACCTTC

V: TRBV11-2
size: -
D: TRBD2
J: TRBJ2-4
CDR3: CASSKKGTSEGNIQYF
DNA: TGTGCCAGCAGCAAGAAGGGGACTAGCGAGGGAAACATTCAGTACTTC

V: TRBV5-4
size: -
D: -
J: TRBJ2-7
CDR3: CASSLQDSTYEQYF
DNA: TGTGCCAGCAGCTTGCAGGACAGCACCTACGAGCAGTACTTC

V: TRBV7-9
size: -
D: -
J: TRBJ2-7
CDR3: CASSPQGGPSEQYF
DNA: TGTGCCAGCAGCCCCCAGGGGGGTCCCTCCGAGCAGTACTTC

V: TRBV28
size: -
D: -
J: TRBJ1-1
CDR3: CASRTDLNTEAFF
DNA: TGTGCCAGCAGGACAGACCTGAACACTGAAGCTTTCTTT

V: TRBV2
size: -
D: -
J: TRBJ2-1
CDR3: CASSVGGEQFF
DNA: TGTGCCAGCAGTGTAGGGGGTGAGCAGTTCTTC

V: TRBV3-1/TRBV3-2
size: -
D: TRBD2
J: TRBJ2-3
CDR3: CASSQDPSGDTQYF
DNA: TGTGCCAGCAGCCAAGATCCTAGCGGAGATACGCAGTATTTT

V: TRBV7-9
size: -
D: -
J: TRBJ2-1
CDR3: CASSPPTGVGPESYNEQFF
DNA: TGTGCCAGCAGCCCTCCCACGGGGGTGGGACCAGAATCCTACAATGAGCAGTTCTTC

V: TRBV5-4
size: -
D: -
J: TRBJ1-2
CDR3: CASSLEGGPHYGYTF
DNA: TGTGCCAGCAGCTTGGAAGGAGGCCCCCACTATGGCTACACCTTC

V: TRBV4-1
size: -
D: TRBD1
J: TRBJ2-2
CDR3: CASSHPTGTGIGELFF
DNA: TGCGCCAGCAGCCATCCCACCGGGACAGGGATCGGGGAGCTGTTTTTT

V: TRBV27
size: -
D: -
J: TRBJ1-2
CDR3: CASSLLGGTYGYTF
DNA: TGTGCCAGCAGTTTATTGGGGGGGACCTATGGCTACACCTTC

V: TRBV10-2
size: -
D: TRBD2
J: TRBJ2-5
CDR3: CATRLAGGNWDRETQYF
DNA: TGCGCCACTCGACTAGCGGGGGGGAATTGGGACCGGGAGACCCAGTACTTC

V: TRBV30
size: -
D: -
J: TRBJ1-2
CDR3: CAWKRGRQGFDYGYTF
DNA: TGTGCCTGGAAGAGAGGTCGGCAGGGGTTCGACTATGGCTACACCTTC

V: TRBV15
size: -
D: TRBD1
J: TRBJ1-4
CDR3: CATSRPGTGGTNEKLFF
DNA: TGTGCCACCAGCAGGCCCGGGACAGGGGGAACTAATGAAAAACTGTTTTTT

V: TRBV4-1
size: -
D: TRBD2
J: TRBJ2-3
CDR3: CASSRTHLAGGADTQYF
DNA: TGCGCCAGCAGCCGCACTCACCTAGCGGGGGGTGCAGATACGCAGTATTTT

V: TRBV5-4
size: -
D: -
J: TRBJ2-7
CDR3: CASSFTGRDEQYF
DNA: TGTGCCAGCAGCTTTACAGGGCGGGACGAGCAGTACTTC

V: TRBV3-1/TRBV3-2
size: -
D: -
J: TRBJ1-5
CDR3: CASSQDYSDSNQPQHF
DNA: TGTGCCAGCAGCCAGGATTACAGTGATAGCAATCAGCCCCAGCATTTT

V: TRBV5-1
size: -
D: -
J: TRBJ1-3
CDR3: CASSPGQRGNTIYF
DNA: TGCGCCAGCAGCCCTGGACAGAGAGGAAACACCATATATTTT

V: TRBV2
size: -
D: -
J: TRBJ1-5
CDR3: CASSFERAGYRPQHF
DNA: TGTGCCAGCAGTTTCGAAAGAGCGGGGTATAGGCCCCAGCATTTT

V: TRBV27
size: -
D: TRBD1
J: TRBJ1-5
CDR3: CASSSTGGDQPQHF
DNA: TGTGCCAGCAGTTCGACAGGGGGGGATCAGCCCCAGCATTTT

V: TRBV18
size: -
D: -
J: TRBJ1-1
CDR3: CASSPQGGGTEAFF
DNA: TGTGCCAGCTCACCACAGGGTGGAGGAACTGAAGCTTTCTTT

V: TRBV6-5
size: once
D: TRBD1
J: TRBJ1-1
CDR3: CASSSTGTGRNTEAFF
DNA: TGTGCCAGCAGTTCGACCGGGACAGGGAGGAACACTGAAGCTTTCTTT

V: TRBV7-9
size: -
D: -
J: TRBJ1-1
CDR3: CASSPGAGGANTEAFF
DNA: TGTGCCAGCAGCCCCGGAGCGGGGGGCGCGAACACTGAAGCTTTCTTT

V: TRBV28
size: -
D: TRBD1
J: TRBJ1-6
CDR3: CASSFATGTANSPLHF
DNA: TGTGCCAGCAGTTTTGCCACCGGGACAGCTAATTCACCCCTCCACTTT

V: TRBV19
size: -
D: -
J: TRBJ1-5
CDR3: CASSIGGHQPQHF
DNA: TGTGCCAGTAGTATAGGAGGGCATCAGCCCCAGCATTTT

V: TRBV6-5
size: -
D: TRBD1
J: TRBJ1-5
CDR3: CASIRQGSNQPQHF
DNA: TGTGCCAGCATCCGACAGGGTAGCAATCAGCCCCAGCATTTT

V: TRBV5-1
size: once
D: -
J: TRBJ1-2
CDR3: CASSLDPGGVYGYTF
DNA: TGCGCCAGCAGCTTGGACCCGGGCGGGGTCTATGGCTACACCTTC

V: TRBV7-3
size: -
D: -
J: TRBJ2-2
CDR3: CASSLLGANTGELFF
DNA: TGTGCCAGCAGCTTATTAGGGGCGAACACCGGGGAGCTGTTTTTT

V: TRBV10-3
size: -
D: TRBD1
J: TRBJ2-2
CDR3: CAISRDSSNTGELFF
DNA: TGTGCCATCAGTCGGGACAGTTCGAACACCGGGGAGCTGTTTTTT

V: TRBV5-1
size: -
D: TRBD1
J: TRBJ2-3
CDR3: CASKTQTGVSTDTQYF
DNA: TGCGCCAGCAAAACTCAGACAGGGGTTAGCACAGATACGCAGTATTTT

V: TRBV18
size: -
D: TRBD2
J: TRBJ2-3
CDR3: CASSLGLAGLTSTDTQYF
DNA: TGTGCCAGCTCACTTGGACTAGCGGGGCTTACTAGCACAGATACGCAGTATTTT

V: TRBV6-5
size: once
D: -
J: TRBJ2-7
CDR3: CASSPEKYEQYF
DNA: TGTGCCAGCAGTCCGGAGAAATACGAGCAGTACTTC

V: TRBV27
size: -
D: -
J: TRBJ1-1
CDR3: CASSLGQGRWTEAFF
DNA: TGTGCCAGCAGTTTAGGGCAGGGGCGATGGACTGAAGCTTTCTTT

V: TRBV6-5
size: -
D: -
J: TRBJ1-3
CDR3: CATRLSDSGNTIYF
DNA: TGTGCCACCCGCCTCAGTGACTCTGGAAACACCATATATTTT

V: TRBV4-1
size: -
D: TRBD2
J: TRBJ2-3
CDR3: CASSQDGGGAGTDTQYF
DNA: TGCGCCAGCAGCCAAGATGGCGGGGGGGCCGGCACAGATACGCAGTATTTT

V: TRBV9
size: -
D: -
J: TRBJ1-1
CDR3: CASSVRLGRPPTGFTTEAFF
DNA: TGTGCCAGCAGCGTAAGGTTAGGTCGTCCCCCTACAGGGTTTACGACTGAAGCTTTCTTT

V: TRBV4-1
size: -
D: TRBD2
J: TRBJ2-1
CDR3: CASSQPTSDVEQFF
DNA: TGCGCCAGCAGCCAACCAACTAGCGATGTTGAGCAGTTCTTC

V: TRBV4-2
size: -
D: TRBD2
J: TRBJ2-3
CDR3: CASSQDPGLAGGKDTQYF
DNA: TGTGCCAGCAGCCAAGATCCGGGACTAGCGGGGGGAAAGGATACGCAGTATTTT

V: TRBV7-6
size: -
D: TRBD2
J: TRBJ2-5
CDR3: CASSFGTRAYQETQYF
DNA: TGTGCCAGCAGCTTCGGGACTAGAGCGTACCAAGAGACCCAGTACTTC

V: TRBV30
size: once
D: TRBD2
J: TRBJ2-1
CDR3: CAWSVSGLATSYNEQFF
DNA: TGTGCCTGGAGTGTATCAGGACTAGCGACCAGTTACAATGAGCAGTTCTTC

V: TRBV18
size: -
D: -
J: TRBJ2-5
CDR3: CASSPPSGGRLETQYF
DNA: TGTGCCAGCTCACCACCCAGCGGAGGGCGTCTGGAGACCCAGTACTTC